This T cell receptor (beta chain) was identified in a study of blood T cells in healthy people across ages. The CDR3 spans 16 residues. V trimming: 5 bases; J trimming: 5 bases; junction bases outside the gene matches: 14. CDR1 and CDR2 from the germline V gene are SGHVS and FQNEAQ. Alongside a J-beta primer mix, a sample-barcoded 5' primer served in a second PCR lasting about 7 to 12 cycles. TCRdb processed the 5' RACE reads anew with MiXCR; each CDR3 protein has one entry. The sample lists roughly 800,000 distinct CDR3 sequences, roughly 64% seen once, with about 20% in the top ten. This clonotype was counted once.

The chain recombines TRBV7-8 with TRBJ2-7; 8 bases align to TRBD1. What was sequenced was blood. The TCR comes from a man aged 25-45 years in good health. CDR3 amino acids: CASSPYGQGAEDEQYF. CDR3 coding DNA: TGTGCCAGCAGCCCTTACGGACAGGGCGCTGAGGACGAGCAGTACTTC.